The 30 T cell receptor beta chains reported below all come from one sample, sequenced in a study of technical replicates of blood from several donors (TCRdb year 2017). Library construction relied on the immunoSEQ multiplex PCR assay. Here the immuneACCESS table is served through TCRdb, limited to in-frame sequences with V and J called. Missing clones are a known gap in these copies; in checked studies unresolved V genes cover under half, and the rest lacks a known reason. The sample table shows about 64,000 clones, and roughly 90% are seen once. The ten largest clones take up approximately 5% of the sample. The sample comprised PBMCs. These receptor sequences come from a human donor in good health. Some clones in this sample may be carry-over from other donors' samples.

V and J are TRBV18 and TRBJ1-2; perhaps TRBD1 as D (6 bases). Germline CDR1 KGHSH, CDR2 LQKENI. The V and J ends lost 3 bases and 0 bases respectively, with 14 bases between them. This CDR3 is built from 16 residues. The CDR3 nucleotides read TGTGCCAGCTCACCGGGTCAGGGGAATGCTAACTATGGCTACACCTTC. Amino acids: CASSPGQGNANYGYTF. Full variable domain (rest looked up from reference TRBV18 and TRBJ1-2): NAGVMQNPRHLVRRRGQEARLRCSPMKGHSHVYWYRQLPEEGLKFMVYLQKENIIDESGMPKERFSAEFPKEGPSILRIQQVVRGDSAAYFCASSPGQGNANYGYTFGSGTRLTVV.

Concerning this clone: The junction departs from the called germline gene at one end, perhaps through a read error. The rearrangement uses TRBV2 and TRBJ2-7; 7 nucleotides agree with TRBD2. The CDR3 extends over 12 amino acids. CDR1 and CDR2 from the germline V gene are SNHLY and FYNNEI. This chain's CDR3 is CASRRGSYEQYF. In DNA, the CDR3 is TGTGCGAGCAGGCGGGGGTCCTACGAGCAGTACTTC.

V and J are TRBV5-4 and TRBJ2-6; D possibly corresponds to TRBD1 (5 bases). CDR3 length: 15 amino acids. CDR1 is SGHNT and CDR2 is YYREEE in the germline V gene (reference sequence). V was pared by 0 bases and J by 4 bases, with 8 bases between. The chain's CDR3 is CASSLVGAGANVLTF. The CDR3 DNA follows: TGTGCCAGCAGCTTGGTAGGGGCCGGGGCCAACGTCCTGACTTTC. The whole variable domain, remainder taken from reference TRBV5-4 and TRBJ2-6, is ETGVTQSPTHLIKTRGQQVTLRCSSQSGHNTVSWYQQALGQGPQFIFQYYREEENGRGNFPPRFSGLQFPNYSSELNVNALELDDSALYLCASSLVGAGANVLTFGAGSRLTVL.

The rearrangement joins TRBV4-2 to TRBJ2-1; 9 positions agree with TRBD2. Germline V gene sequence: CDR1 LGHNA, CDR2 YNFKEQ. The junction had 9 bases not matched to a gene; V was cut back by 2 bases and J by 4 bases. CDR3 length equals 17 residues. The CDR3 loop is CASSQSWGGGAYNEQFF. For the CDR3, the DNA is TGTGCCAGCAGCCAATCGTGGGGCGGGGGGGCTTACAATGAGCAGTTCTTC.

CDR3 coding DNA: TGTGCCAGCAGTGACGGTCCCCTATGGCCCCAGCATTTT. Amino acids: CASSDGPLWPQHF. V and J are TRBV6-1 and TRBJ1-5; no reliable D call. The CDR3 sequence is 13 residues long. V lost 3 bases and J lost 9, with 12 bases in between. Per germline, CDR1 MNHNS and CDR2 SASEGT.

This clone was observed a handful of times. J is TRBJ2-2 and V is TRBV11-3, with 8 bases aligning to TRBD1. CDR3 length: 15 amino acids. The junction had 7 bases not matched to a gene; V was cut back by 5 bases and J by 5 bases. Germline loops: CDR1 SGHNT, CDR2 YENEEA. In DNA, the CDR3 is TGTGCCAGCAGCCCTCGGACAGGGCTGACCGGGGAGCTGTTTTTT. This sequence encodes CASSPRTGLTGELFF.

V and J are TRBV5-1 and TRBJ1-4, with a possible D match to TRBD1 (6 bases). Per the germline V gene, CDR1 is SGHRS and CDR2 is YFSETQ. Trimming cost V 4 bases and J 7 bases, with 14 bases left between them. The CDR3 sequence is 14 residues long. This CDR3 reads CASSGTNGGEKLFF. Written as DNA, the CDR3 is TGCGCCAGCAGCGGGACAAATGGAGGTGAAAAACTGTTTTTT.

This chain joins TRBV9 and TRBJ2-1, with a weak D call TRBD1 (6 bases). Trimming took 0 bases from V and 5 from J, leaving 12 bases between them. This CDR3 has 15 residues. Germline values: CDR1 SGDLS, CDR2 YYNGEE. The CDR3 region is CASSVVGTNNNEQFF. Here the CDR3 DNA reads TGTGCCAGCAGCGTAGTCGGGACAAACAACAATGAGCAGTTCTTC.

This chain connects TRBV14 to TRBJ1-1, with 12 positions matching TRBD1. Germline CDR1 and CDR2: SGHDN and FVKESK. The CDR3 extends over 16 amino acids. With V trimmed by 4 bases and J by 5 bases, 8 bases remained unmatched. The CDR3 DNA is TGTGCCAGCAGCCGGGGACAGGGGGCCTTTAGGACTGAAGCTTTCTTT. This encodes CASSRGQGAFRTEAFF.

The chain recombines TRBV9 with TRBJ2-2, with D uncertain. V shed 0 bases and J shed 7 bases, with 7 bases lying between them. The CDR3 consists of 13 residues. The germline V gene encodes CDR1 SGDLS and CDR2 YYNGEE. For the CDR3, the DNA is TGTGCCAGCAGCGTAGCGGCGGTCGGGGAGCTGTTTTTT. Encoded protein: CASSVAAVGELFF.

The CDR3 is CASSSQTSRISYEQYF. CDR3 nucleotide sequence: TGTGCCAGCAGTTCTCAGACTAGTCGAATCTCCTACGAGCAGTACTTC. This chain links TRBV6-5 with TRBJ2-7, with D perhaps TRBD2 (6 bases). Germline V CDR1 and CDR2: MNHEY, SVGAGI. The CDR3 loop spans 16 amino acids. V lost 4 bases to trimming and J lost 0 bases, with 16 bases between them.

This clone appeared once. This chain uses TRBV18 with TRBJ2-1; 15 nucleotides agree with TRBD2. The CDR3 contains 20 residues. The ends lost 5 bases at V and 9 bases at J; junction bases unmatched: 20. Looked up from germline, CDR1 is KGHSH and CDR2 is LQKENI. The CDR3 coding sequence is TGTGCCAGCTCAACAAGGCGTGGGACTAGCGGGAGGAGGAATTGGGGTGAGCAGTTCTTC. This sequence encodes CASSTRRGTSGRRNWGEQFF.

The V gene is TRBV4-1, the J gene TRBJ1-1; D call uncertain. The germline V and J ends were trimmed by 9 bases and 0 bases, with 14 bases remaining between them. The length of the CDR3 is 14 residues. CDR1 is MGHRA and CDR2 is YSYEKL in the germline V gene. The CDR3 loop is CASREGPLNTEAFF. In DNA form, the CDR3 reads TGCGCCAGTAGAGAGGGCCCCCTGAACACTGAAGCTTTCTTT.

The chain employs TRBV7-9 and TRBJ2-5, with 8 bases that match TRBD2. This CDR3 has 17 residues. CDR1 and CDR2 (germline): SEHNR, FQNEAQ (reference sequence). Losses at the gene ends were 5 bases for V and 0 bases for J; bases not matched to a gene: 11. CDR3 sequence (DNA): TGTGCCAGCAGCGCGATGGGGCTAGCGGGCAACCAAGAGACCCAGTACTTC. As protein: CASSAMGLAGNQETQYF.

This sequence joins TRBV7-2 and TRBJ1-1; 7 bases line up with TRBD1. The V gene's germline CDR1 is SGHTA and CDR2 FQGNSA. Trimming took 1 base from V and 0 from J; bases not matched to a gene: 2. This CDR3 comprises 15 residues. The CDR3: CASSLVGTVNTEAFF. In DNA, the CDR3 is TGTGCCAGCAGCTTAGTTGGGACAGTGAACACTGAAGCTTTCTTT.

This clone was seen only a few times. CDR3 nucleotide sequence: TGTGCCAGTAGTCCCTACCTAGCGACGCACTACGAGCAGTACTTC. Residues: CASSPYLATHYEQYF. This rearrangement joins TRBV19 to TRBJ2-7, with TRBD2 as a possible D gene (6 bases). Germline CDR1 reads LNHDA; CDR2 reads SQIVND (reference sequence). The CDR3 consists of 15 residues. The germline V and J ends were trimmed by 5 bases and 3 bases, with 17 bases remaining between them.

This rearrangement joins TRBV14 to TRBJ2-7; 7 bases are a match to TRBD1. Germline CDR1 is SGHDN and CDR2 is FVKESK. V shed 1 base, J shed 6 bases, and the junction held 6 bases outside the gene matches. CDR3 length: 14 residues. The CDR3 sequence is CASSQVSYRGEQYF. CDR3 DNA sequence: TGTGCCAGCAGCCAAGTAAGTTACAGGGGCGAGCAGTACTTC.

The chain uses TRBV15 and TRBJ1-5; D gene ambiguous. The CDR3 is 15 residues long. V was shortened by 3 bases and J by 1 base, with 10 bases between the two germline ends. Germline V gives CDR1 LNHNV, CDR2 YYDKDF (reference sequence). The chain's CDR3 is CATSSREGSNQPQHF. The CDR3 nucleotides read TGTGCCACCAGCAGTAGGGAGGGAAGCAATCAGCCCCAGCATTTT. Complete variable domain (other parts from reference TRBV15 and TRBJ1-5): DAMVIQNPRYQVTQFGKPVTLSCSQTLNHNVMYWYQQKSSQAPKLLFHYYDKDFNNEADTPDNFQSRRPNTSFCFLDIRSPGLGDTAMYLCATSSREGSNQPQHFGDGTRLSIL.

The rearrangement uses TRBV5-4 and TRBJ2-7; 11 nucleotides agree with TRBD1. The CDR3 is made up of 15 amino acids. Trimming removed 6 bases from V and 4 bases from J; junction bases left unmatched: 9. CDR1 SGHNT and CDR2 YYREEE come from the germline V gene (reference sequence). The CDR3 DNA is TGTGCCAGCACCACTCGGGACAGGGGGAGTTACGAGCAGTACTTC. Translation: CASTTRDRGSYEQYF. The variable domain in full, with the rest retrieved from reference TRBV5-4 and TRBJ2-7, is ETGVTQSPTHLIKTRGQQVTLRCSSQSGHNTVSWYQQALGQGPQFIFQYYREEENGRGNFPPRFSGLQFPNYSSELNVNALELDDSALYLCASTTRDRGSYEQYFGPGTRLTVT.

In this sample, this clone turned up a few times. The rearrangement uses TRBV27 and TRBJ1-1; D is uncertain. The CDR3 consists of 12 residues. Germline loops: CDR1 MNHEY, CDR2 SMNVEV (reference sequence). V was cut by 8 bases and J by 6 bases, with 13 bases left in between. CDR3 amino acids: CASSKPRAEAFF. DNA of the CDR3: TGTGCCAGCTCAAAACCGAGAGCTGAAGCTTTCTTT.

The V and J genes are TRBV7-2 and TRBJ2-7, with TRBD2 matching over 10 bases. Germline CDR1 SGHTA, CDR2 FQGNSA. The CDR3 spans 14 residues. The V and J ends lost 5 bases and 2 bases, in that order; junction bases with no gene match: 3. The CDR3 sequence: CASSLTSGPYEQYF. The CDR3 nucleotides are TGTGCCAGCAGCCTGACTAGCGGGCCCTACGAGCAGTACTTC.

The rearrangement links TRBV7-8 to TRBJ1-2; 9 bases are a match to TRBD1. Germline loops: CDR1 SGHVS, CDR2 FQNEAQ. Trimming at V came to 5 bases and at J to 7 bases, leaving 5 bases not matched to a gene. The CDR3 is made up of 13 amino acids. CDR3 DNA: TGTGCCAGCAGCATCGGGACAGGGTTTGGCTACACCTTC. This sequence encodes CASSIGTGFGYTF.

In this sample, this clone turned up once. The chain carries TRBV2 and TRBJ1-3, with a possible D match to TRBD1 (5 bases). Germline V gene data show CDR1 as SNHLY and CDR2 as FYNNEI. Trimming removed 6 bases at V and 2 bases at J, with 11 bases between. The CDR3 has 14 amino acids. The CDR3 DNA sequence: TGTGCCAGCAGGCTAGGGACTCCTGGAAACACCATATATTTT. Translation gives CASRLGTPGNTIYF.

The rearrangement links TRBV7-9 to TRBJ2-7; D possibly corresponds to TRBD2 (5 bases). Trimming left V 5 bases short and J 3 bases short, with 11 bases between. The CDR3 spans 13 residues. Per the germline V gene, CDR1 is SEHNR and CDR2 is FQNEAQ (reference sequence). Written as DNA, the CDR3 is TGTGCCAGCAGCAAGGGAGTGCACTACGAGCAGTACTTC. This encodes CASSKGVHYEQYF. The full variable domain, completed using reference TRBV7-9 and TRBJ2-7, is DTGVSQNPRHKITKRGQNVTFRCDPISEHNRLYWYRQTLGQGPEFLTYFQNEAQLEKSRLLSDRFSAERPKGSFSTLEIQRTEQGDSAMYLCASSKGVHYEQYFGPGTRLTVT.

The CDR3 DNA reads TGTGCCAGCAGCGAGGGACAGGTCTTCCCCTATAATTCACCCCTCCACTTT. It specifies CASSEGQVFPYNSPLHF. The rearrangement links TRBV9 to TRBJ1-6, with 8 bases aligning to TRBD1. There are 17 residues in the CDR3. Germline loops: CDR1 SGDLS, CDR2 YYNGEE. Trimming cost V 3 bases and J 2 bases; bases outside gene matches: 7.

The CDR3 DNA reads TGTGCCAGCAGCCCCGGGACTGCGTTGAACTACGAGCAGTACTTC. Translation: CASSPGTALNYEQYF. The chain joins TRBV11-2 to TRBJ2-7, with D perhaps matching TRBD2 (6 bases). Germline V CDR1 and CDR2: SGHAT, FQNNGV. The CDR3 totals 15 residues. The V end lost 5 bases, the J end lost 3 bases, and 17 bases lay between the germline ends.

In its sample, this clone was seen a few times. The chain employs TRBV5-1 and TRBJ1-6; D uncertain. Germline values: CDR1 SGHRS, CDR2 YFSETQ. This CDR3 region has 14 residues. Trimming left V 4 bases short and J 10 bases short, with 15 bases between. In DNA form, the CDR3 reads TGCGCCAGCAGCCCTTCGGGAGGCTACTCACCCCTCCACTTT. Residues: CASSPSGGYSPLHF.

This sequence joins TRBV4-3 and TRBJ1-4; D is possibly TRBD1 (6 bases). The CDR3 sequence is 16 residues long. The V gene's germline CDR1 is LGHNA and CDR2 YSLEER. V was trimmed by 1 base and J by 4 bases, leaving 13 bases between them. CDR3 in amino acids: CASSQGGGAVNEKLFF. CDR3 coding DNA: TGCGCCAGCAGCCAAGGAGGGGGGGCGGTTAATGAAAAACTGTTTTTT.

The sample holds a few counts of this clone. The genes are TRBV7-9 and TRBJ2-7; tentative D call: TRBD2 (5 bases). Trimming removed 3 bases at V and 0 bases at J, with 12 bases between. This CDR3 contains 15 residues. Germline CDR1 reads SEHNR; CDR2 reads FQNEAQ (reference sequence). Here the CDR3 reads CASSFPGLSSYEQYF. CDR3 coding DNA: TGTGCCAGCAGCTTCCCAGGACTGAGCTCCTACGAGCAGTACTTC.

This clone was seen just once. This chain joins TRBV19 and TRBJ2-7; TRBD1 might be the D (5 bases). Germline V gives CDR1 LNHDA, CDR2 SQIVND (reference sequence). V was pared by 3 bases and J by 0 bases, with 15 bases between. The CDR3 is 16 residues long. The DNA of the CDR3 is TGTGCCAGTAGTATTGGCCAGGGCCGAAGCTCCTACGAGCAGTACTTC. This translates into CASSIGQGRSSYEQYF.